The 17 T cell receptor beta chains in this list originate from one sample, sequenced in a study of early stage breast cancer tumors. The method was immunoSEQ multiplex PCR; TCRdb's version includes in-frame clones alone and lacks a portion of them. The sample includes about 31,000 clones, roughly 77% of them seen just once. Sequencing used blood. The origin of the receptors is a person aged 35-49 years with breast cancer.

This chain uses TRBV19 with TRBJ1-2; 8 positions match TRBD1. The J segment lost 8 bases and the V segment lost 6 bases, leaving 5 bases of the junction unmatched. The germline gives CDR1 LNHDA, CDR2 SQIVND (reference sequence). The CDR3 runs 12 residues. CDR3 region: CASRDRVRGYTF. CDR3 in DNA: TGTGCCAGTAGGGACAGGGTACGGGGCTACACCTTC.

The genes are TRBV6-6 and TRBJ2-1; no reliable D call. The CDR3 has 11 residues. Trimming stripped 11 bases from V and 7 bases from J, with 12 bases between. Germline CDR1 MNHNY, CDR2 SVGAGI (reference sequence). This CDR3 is CAARAVNEQFF. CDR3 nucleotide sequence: TGTGCCGCTCGGGCAGTTAATGAGCAGTTCTTC.

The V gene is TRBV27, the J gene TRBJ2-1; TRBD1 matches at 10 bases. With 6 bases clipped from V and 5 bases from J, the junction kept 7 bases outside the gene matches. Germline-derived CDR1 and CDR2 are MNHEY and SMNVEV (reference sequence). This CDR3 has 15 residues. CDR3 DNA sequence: TGTGCCAGCAGACTTCCGGGACAGGGGAACAATGAGCAGTTCTTC. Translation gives CASRLPGQGNNEQFF.

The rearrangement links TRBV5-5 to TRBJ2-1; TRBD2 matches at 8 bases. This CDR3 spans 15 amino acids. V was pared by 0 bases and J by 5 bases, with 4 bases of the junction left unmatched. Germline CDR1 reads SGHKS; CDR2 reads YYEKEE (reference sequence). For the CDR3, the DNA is TGTGCCAGCAGCTTGGCCGGGACTAGGAACAATGAGCAGTTCTTC. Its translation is CASSLAGTRNNEQFF.

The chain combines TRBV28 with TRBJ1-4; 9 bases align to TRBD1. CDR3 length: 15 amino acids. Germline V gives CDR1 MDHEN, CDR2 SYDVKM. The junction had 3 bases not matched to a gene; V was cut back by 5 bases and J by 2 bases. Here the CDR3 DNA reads TGTGCCAGCAGTGCGGACAGGGGTACTAATGAAAAACTGTTTTTT. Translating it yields CASSADRGTNEKLFF. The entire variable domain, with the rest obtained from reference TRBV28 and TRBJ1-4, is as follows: DVKVTQSSRYLVKRTGEKVFLECVQDMDHENMFWYRQDPGLGLRLIYFSYDVKMKEKGDIPEGYSVSREKKERFSLILESASTNQTSMYLCASSADRGTNEKLFFGSGTQLSVL.

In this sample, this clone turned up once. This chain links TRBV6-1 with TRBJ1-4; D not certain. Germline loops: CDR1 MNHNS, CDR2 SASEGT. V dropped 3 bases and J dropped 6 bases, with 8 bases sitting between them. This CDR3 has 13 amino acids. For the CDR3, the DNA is TGTGCCAGCAGTGACAGGATTTATGAAAAACTGTTTTTT. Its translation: CASSDRIYEKLFF.

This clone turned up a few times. CDR3 in DNA: TGTGCCAGCAGCTTAGAGTCTAGCGGGAGACCCTACGAGCAGTACTTC. Protein product: CASSLESSGRPYEQYF. The chain combines TRBV13 with TRBJ2-7, with 10 bases aligning to TRBD2. V lost 1 base, J lost 2 bases, and 5 bases stayed unmatched. Per the germline V gene, CDR1 is PRHDT and CDR2 is FYEKMQ (reference sequence). The CDR3 sequence is 16 residues long.

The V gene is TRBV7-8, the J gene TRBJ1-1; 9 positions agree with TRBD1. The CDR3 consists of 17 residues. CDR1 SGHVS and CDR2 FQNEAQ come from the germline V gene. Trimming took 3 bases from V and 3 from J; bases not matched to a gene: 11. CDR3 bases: TGTGCCAGCAGCTTCCGCCGCGTGGGACAGGGTGACACTGAAGCTTTCTTT. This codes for CASSFRRVGQGDTEAFF.

CDR3 DNA sequence: TGTGCCAGCAGCTTGTACCGGGAGACCCAGTACTTC. Protein sequence: CASSLYRETQYF. The chain links TRBV5-6 to TRBJ2-5; D unresolved. Looked up from germline, CDR1 is SGHDT and CDR2 is YYEEEE. V lost 1 base and J lost 5, with 6 bases in between. CDR3 length: 12 residues.

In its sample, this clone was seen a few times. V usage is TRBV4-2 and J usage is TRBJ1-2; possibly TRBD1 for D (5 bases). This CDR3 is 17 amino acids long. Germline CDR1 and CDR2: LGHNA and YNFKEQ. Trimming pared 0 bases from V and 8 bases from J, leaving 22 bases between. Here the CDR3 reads CASSQDLVRVGEKGYTF. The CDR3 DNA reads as TGTGCCAGCAGCCAAGATCTCGTCAGGGTAGGGGAAAAGGGCTACACCTTC.

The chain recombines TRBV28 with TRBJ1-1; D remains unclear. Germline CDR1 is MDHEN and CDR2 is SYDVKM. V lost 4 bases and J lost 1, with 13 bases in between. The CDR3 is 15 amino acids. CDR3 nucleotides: TGTGCCAGCAGTTCCGCGGCAGCCCCGAACACTGAAGCTTTCTTT. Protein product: CASSSAAAPNTEAFF.

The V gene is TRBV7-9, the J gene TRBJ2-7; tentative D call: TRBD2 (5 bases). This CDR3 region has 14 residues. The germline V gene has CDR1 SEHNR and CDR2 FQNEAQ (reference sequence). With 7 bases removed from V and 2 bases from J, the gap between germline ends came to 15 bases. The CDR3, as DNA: TGTGCCAGCACTAAGAGTAGCGCGACCTACGAGCAGTACTTC. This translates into CASTKSSATYEQYF.

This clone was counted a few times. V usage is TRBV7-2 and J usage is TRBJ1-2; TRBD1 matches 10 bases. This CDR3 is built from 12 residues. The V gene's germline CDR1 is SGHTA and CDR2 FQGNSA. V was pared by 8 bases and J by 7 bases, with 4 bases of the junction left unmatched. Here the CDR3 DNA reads TGTGCCAGCGGGGACAGGGGCACTGGCTACACCTTC. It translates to CASGDRGTGYTF.

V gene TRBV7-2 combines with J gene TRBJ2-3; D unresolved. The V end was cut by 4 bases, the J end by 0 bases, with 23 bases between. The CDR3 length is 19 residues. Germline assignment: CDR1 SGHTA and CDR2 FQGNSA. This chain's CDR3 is CASSSNKGEALTSTDTQYF. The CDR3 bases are TGTGCCAGCAGCTCAAACAAGGGCGAAGCGTTAACTAGCACAGATACGCAGTATTTT.

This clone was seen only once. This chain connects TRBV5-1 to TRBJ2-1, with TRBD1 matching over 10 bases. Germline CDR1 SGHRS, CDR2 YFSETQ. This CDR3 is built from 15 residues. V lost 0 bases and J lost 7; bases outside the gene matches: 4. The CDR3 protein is CASSLVGQGVNEQFF. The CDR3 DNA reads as TGCGCCAGCAGCTTGGTCGGACAGGGGGTGAATGAGCAGTTCTTC.

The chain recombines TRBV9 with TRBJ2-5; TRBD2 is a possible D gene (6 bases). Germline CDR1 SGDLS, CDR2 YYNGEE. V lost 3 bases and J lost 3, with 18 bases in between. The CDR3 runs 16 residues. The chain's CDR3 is CASSAGGSATEETQYF. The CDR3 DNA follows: TGTGCCAGCAGCGCCGGGGGTTCGGCCACGGAAGAGACCCAGTACTTC.

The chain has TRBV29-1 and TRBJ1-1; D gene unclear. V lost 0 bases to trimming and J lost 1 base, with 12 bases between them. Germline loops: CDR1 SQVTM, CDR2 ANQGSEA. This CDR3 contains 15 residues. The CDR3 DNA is TGCAGCGTTGAAGATCACCACCGGGCGAACACTGAAGCTTTCTTT. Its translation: CSVEDHHRANTEAFF.